One and the same sample provided the 12 T cell receptor beta chains below, sequenced in a study of blood T cell repertoires in COVID-19. The repertoire was sequenced with immunoSEQ multiplex PCR; TCRdb's copy has only in-frame clones and lacks some. The data hold roughly 180,000 clones, with approximately 80% observed a single time. The specimen was PBMCs or T cells enriched from blood (not recorded which). These receptors were taken from a man aged 40-50 years who had recovered from COVID-19.

V gene TRBV11-3 combines with J gene TRBJ2-1; D gene ambiguous. Between the trimmed V and J ends, which lost 5 bases and 1 base, there was a span of 12 bases. CDR3 length: 15 amino acids. Germline CDR1 SGHNT, CDR2 YENEEA. The CDR3 sequence is CASSLRTVSYNEQFF. The CDR3 DNA is TGTGCCAGCAGCCTACGAACAGTTTCCTACAATGAGCAGTTCTTC.

This clone has more than one count but fewer than ten. J is TRBJ1-3 and V is TRBV5-6, with D possibly matching TRBD1 (6 bases). The CDR3 consists of 15 residues. V lost 7 bases, J lost 0 bases, and 14 bases lay in between. The germline CDR1 and CDR2 sequences are SGHDT and YYEEEE. CDR3 protein: CASGQGKGSGNTIYF. Here the CDR3 DNA reads TGTGCCAGCGGCCAGGGGAAAGGCTCTGGAAACACCATATATTTT.

The rearrangement uses TRBV18 and TRBJ1-1; D is possibly TRBD1 (6 bases). Germline-derived CDR1 and CDR2 are KGHSH and LQKENI. Trimming pared 5 bases from V and 4 bases from J, leaving 14 bases between. The CDR3 covers 14 residues. The CDR3 region has the DNA TGTGCCAGCTCAGGGGGCGGGAGTTCCACTGAAGCTTTCTTT. Translation gives CASSGGGSSTEAFF. Combining the CDR3 with reference TRBV18 and TRBJ1-1 gives the whole variable domain NAGVMQNPRHLVRRRGQEARLRCSPMKGHSHVYWYRQLPEEGLKFMVYLQKENIIDESGMPKERFSAEFPKEGPSILRIQQVVRGDSAAYFCASSGGGSSTEAFFGQGTRLTVV.

In this sample, this clone turned up a few times. The rearrangement uses TRBV5-4 and TRBJ1-1, with a tentative D call TRBD1 (6 bases). Trimming shortened V by 0 bases and J by 8 bases, and 26 bases separated the two germline ends. CDR1 is SGHNT, CDR2 YYREEE, per germline (reference sequence). The length of the CDR3 is 18 residues. The CDR3 region is CASSLARGGGRESEEAFF. CDR3 nucleotides: TGTGCCAGCAGCTTGGCCAGGGGCGGGGGACGCGAATCCGAAGAAGCTTTCTTT.

The chain couples TRBV5-6 to TRBJ1-6; unclear D gene. The CDR3 contains 14 residues. Germline CDR1 SGHDT, CDR2 YYEEEE. Between the trimmed V and J ends, which lost 4 bases and 8 bases, there was a span of 13 bases. This chain's CDR3 is CASSAAVLDSPLHF. For the CDR3, the DNA is TGTGCCAGCAGCGCGGCAGTGCTTGATTCACCCCTCCACTTT.

V is TRBV6-2 or TRBV6-3 and J is TRBJ1-2; 7 bases fit TRBD1. The germline CDR1 and CDR2 sequences are MNHEY and SVGEGT. The V segment lost 6 bases and the J segment 12 bases; nucleotides outside the gene matches: 19. This CDR3 contains 15 residues. In DNA form, the CDR3 reads TGTGCCAGCAGCGAAACAATACAGGGGAGGCTAACGGACACCTTC. Protein sequence: CASSETIQGRLTDTF.

The rearrangement uses TRBV6-1 and TRBJ2-5; 7 bases fit TRBD1. The CDR3 runs to 15 residues. V lost 2 bases and J lost 3; bases outside the gene matches: 6. In germline, CDR1 is MNHNS, CDR2 SASEGT. CDR3 nucleotide sequence: TGTGCCAGCAGTGAAAGGACAGGAGGCAAAGAGACCCAGTACTTC. Encoded protein: CASSERTGGKETQYF.

This chain uses TRBV28 with TRBJ2-5, with a tentative D call TRBD2 (6 bases). The germline V and J ends were trimmed by 2 bases and 3 bases, with 22 bases remaining between them. The CDR3 runs to 18 residues. Germline V gene sequence: CDR1 MDHEN, CDR2 SYDVKM. CDR3 amino acids: CASSLIQWRVDAKETQYF. As DNA, the CDR3 is TGTGCCAGCAGTTTAATTCAGTGGAGGGTGGATGCGAAAGAGACCCAGTACTTC.

The chain has TRBV27 and TRBJ1-3; weak D call: TRBD1 (6 bases). This CDR3 is built from 14 residues. Trimming shortened V by 6 bases and J by 0 bases, and 9 bases separated the two germline ends. Germline loops: CDR1 MNHEY, CDR2 SMNVEV (reference sequence). CDR3 amino acids: CASSNRVSGNTIYF. As DNA, the CDR3 is TGTGCCAGCAGCAACAGGGTCTCTGGAAACACCATATATTTT.

The chain links TRBV20-1 to TRBJ2-3; D gene uncertain. CDR1 is DFQATT, CDR2 SNEGSKA, per germline (reference sequence). The V end lost 3 bases, the J end lost 4 bases, and 5 bases lay between the germline ends. The CDR3 has 11 residues. The CDR3 bases are TGCAGTGCTAGTCAGGCAGATACGCAGTATTTT. Its protein product is CSASQADTQYF.

The rearrangement uses TRBV5-1 and TRBJ2-1; the match to TRBD2 covers 12 bases. This CDR3 is 15 amino acids long. The germline gives CDR1 SGHRS, CDR2 YFSETQ. Trimming cost V 4 bases and J 4 bases; bases outside gene matches: 3. CDR3 amino acids: CASSGGLAGYNEQFF. The CDR3 nucleotides read TGCGCCAGCAGCGGAGGACTAGCGGGGTACAATGAGCAGTTCTTC.

The rearrangement links TRBV7-2 to TRBJ1-2; TRBD1 aligns across 7 bases. Looked up from germline, CDR1 is SGHTA and CDR2 is FQGNSA. The trim removed 3 bases at V and 8 bases at J, leaving 9 bases unmatched. The CDR3 spans 14 residues. CDR3 nucleotide sequence: TGTGCCAGCAGCTTTGGCGCACAGGGGCGCGGCTACACCTTC. This translates into CASSFGAQGRGYTF.